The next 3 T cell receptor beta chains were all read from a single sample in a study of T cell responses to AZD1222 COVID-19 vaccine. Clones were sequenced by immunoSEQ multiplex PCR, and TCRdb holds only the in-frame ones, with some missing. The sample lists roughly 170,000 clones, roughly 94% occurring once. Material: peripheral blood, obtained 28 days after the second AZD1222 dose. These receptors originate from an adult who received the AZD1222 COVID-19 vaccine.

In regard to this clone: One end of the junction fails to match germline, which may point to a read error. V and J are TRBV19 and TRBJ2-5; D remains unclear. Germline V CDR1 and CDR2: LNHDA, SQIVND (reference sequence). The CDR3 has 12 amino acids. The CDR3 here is CASSIEGGHHHF. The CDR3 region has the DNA TGTGCCAGTAGTATAGAAGGCGGCCATCACCACTTC.

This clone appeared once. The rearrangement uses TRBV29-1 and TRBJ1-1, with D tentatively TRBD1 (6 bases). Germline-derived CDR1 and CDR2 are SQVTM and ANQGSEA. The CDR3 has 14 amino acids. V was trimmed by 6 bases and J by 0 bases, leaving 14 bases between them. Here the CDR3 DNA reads TGCAGCGTGGGGAAGACAGGCCTGAACACTGAAGCTTTCTTT. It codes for CSVGKTGLNTEAFF. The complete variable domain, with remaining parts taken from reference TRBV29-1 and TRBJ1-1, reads SAVISQKPSRDICQRGTSLTIQCQVDSQVTMMFWYRQQPGQSLTLIATANQGSEATYESGFVIDKFPISRPNLTFSTLTVSNMSPEDSSIYLCSVGKTGLNTEAFFGQGTRLTVV.

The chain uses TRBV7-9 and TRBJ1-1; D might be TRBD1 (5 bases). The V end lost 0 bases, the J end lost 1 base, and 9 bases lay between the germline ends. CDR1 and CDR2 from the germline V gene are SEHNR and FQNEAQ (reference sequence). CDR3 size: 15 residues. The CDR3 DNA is TGTGCCAGCAGCTTAGCTCAGGGTCCGAACACTGAAGCTTTCTTT. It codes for CASSLAQGPNTEAFF.